The clone carrying this T cell receptor (beta chain) was detected once. Its target is unknown. The sample is drawn from a study of T-cell memory formation after mild COVID-19. Study summary: The two donors had largely donor-specific TCR clusters. Study-level findings and limits: Second-wave clones with a day 37 peak had unconfirmed SARS-CoV-2 specificity. Clones contracting over day 15 to 85 were CD4/CD8 balanced, with later expanders leaning CD4+.

Germline lookup yields CDR1 KGHSH and CDR2 LQKENI. V was shortened by 3 bases and J by 0 bases, with 3 bases between the two germline ends. This CDR3 is 12 amino acids long. After 5'RACE with constant-segment primers, TCR alpha and TCR beta cDNA libraries carrying sample barcodes and UMIs were obtained. TCRdb re-called the 5' RACE reads with MiXCR, one entry per CDR3 protein. The sample carries roughly 40,000 distinct CDR3 sequences, approximately 6.8% recorded once. The rearrangement uses TRBV18 and TRBJ2-7; no definite D call. The receptor comes from a man aged 18 to 35 who had mild COVID-19 (a few samples of this study predate the infection). Cell type and time point are not known. The sample was PBMCs or a T cell subset sorted from them (not recorded which). CDR3 loop: CASSPSSYEQYF. As DNA, the CDR3 is TGTGCCAGCTCACCTAGCTCCTACGAGCAGTACTTC.